The rows below give T cell receptor beta chains drawn from one sample of a study of response to subunit inactivated influenza vaccine. A single record per CDR3 protein comes from TCRdb applying MiXCR to the RT-PCR reads. The sample holds 800,000 to 1,000,000 distinct CDR3 sequences, 21% seen once. The source material was PBMCs from blood, sampled roughly 5 days after vaccination. The receptors come from a man aged 50 or older who received an inactivated influenza vaccine. CDR3s include the opening cysteine and the closing phenylalanine or tryptophan. Fields, in order: J gene, V gene, clone size, D gene, CDR3 protein, CDR3 DNA. D genes are given only for firm matches. Size is omitted from some rows. Given values are once, few, many or a class for expanded clones.

TRBJ1-4 TRBV2 few NA CASSESVGYATNEKLFF TGTGCCAGCAGTGAATCAGTGGGATATGCAACTAATGAAAAACTGTTTTTT
TRBJ2-2 TRBV20-1 few NA CSASIYGPGVRGTGELFF TGCAGTGCTTCCATTTACGGACCGGGGGTTCGGGGCACCGGGGAGCTGTTTTTT
TRBJ2-1 TRBV20-1 many NA CSARQGSTHNEQFF TGCAGTGCTAGACAGGGGTCCACCCACAATGAGCAGTTCTTC
TRBJ2-5 TRBV7-9 few TRBD2 CASSPGAGDGETQYF TGTGCCAGCTCCCCGGGAGCGGGAGACGGAGAGACCCAGTACTTC
TRBJ1-1 TRBV5-1 NA TRBD1 CASSVKQGAYTEAFF TGCGCCAGCAGCGTAAAACAGGGGGCGTACACTGAAGCTTTCTTT
TRBJ2-2 TRBV12-3/TRBV12-4 NA NA CASTAGQNTGELFF TGTGCCAGCACCGCCGGACAGAACACCGGGGAGCTGTTTTTT
TRBJ2-5 TRBV21-1 NA NA CASSKVAKETQYF TGTGCCAGCAGCAAAGTGGCGAAAGAGACCCAGTACTTC
TRBJ2-5 TRBV28 NA NA CASRLTQGPKTQYF TGTGCCAGCAGGCTAACACAGGGTCCGAAGACCCAGTACTTC
TRBJ2-7 TRBV6-5 few NA CASSSVGVQSYEQYF TGTGCCAGCAGTTCTGTGGGGGTACAGAGCTACGAGCAGTACTTC
TRBJ2-2 TRBV24-1 few NA CATGGDGSNTGELFF TGTGCCACCGGTGGGGACGGTTCGAACACCGGGGAGCTGTTTTTT
TRBJ2-1 TRBV7-2 NA NA CASTEGVSSYNEQFF TGTGCCAGCACCGAGGGGGTGAGCTCCTACAATGAGCAGTTCTTC
TRBJ2-4 TRBV15 few NA CATSAEGLAKNIQYF TGTGCCACCAGCGCGGAGGGGCTAGCCAAAAACATTCAGTACTTC
TRBJ2-3 TRBV5-1 NA NA CASSYRQEDTQYF TGCGCCAGCAGCTATCGACAGGAAGATACGCAGTATTTT
TRBJ1-4 TRBV6-5 few NA CASSYSTSPPREKLFF TGTGCCAGCAGTTACTCGACAAGCCCACCAAGGGAAAAACTGTTTTTT
TRBJ2-2 TRBV18 NA TRBD2 CASSPIRAGANGGELFF TGTGCCAGCTCACCAATTCGAGCGGGAGCAAATGGCGGGGAGCTGTTTTTT
TRBJ2-3 TRBV7-8 once TRBD2 CASSARLAGGPSSDTQYF TGTGCCAGCAGCGCTCGACTAGCGGGAGGCCCCAGCTCAGATACGCAGTATTTT
TRBJ2-3 TRBV25-1 many TRBD1 CASRTGASGDTQYF TGTGCCAGCAGAACAGGGGCCTCCGGGGATACGCAGTATTTT
TRBJ2-7 TRBV4-1 NA NA CASSHRGLAYEQYF TGCGCCAGCAGCCATCGAGGGCTAGCCTACGAGCAGTACTTC
TRBJ2-7 TRBV10-3 few NA CAISEYSYEQYF TGTGCCATCAGTGAATATTCCTACGAGCAGTACTTC
TRBJ1-5 TRBV4-1 few NA CASSLGPWGNQPQHF TGCGCCAGCAGCCTAGGCCCTTGGGGCAATCAGCCCCAGCATTTT
TRBJ2-3 TRBV10-3 NA TRBD2 CAISEAALAGSDTQYF TGTGCCATCAGTGAAGCAGCTTTAGCGGGGTCAGATACGCAGTATTTT
TRBJ1-4 TRBV5-5 few NA CASSPMGGRINEKLFF TGTGCCAGCAGCCCCATGGGAGGGCGTATTAATGAAAAACTGTTTTTT
TRBJ1-5 TRBV20-1 NA TRBD1 CSAINPGQKNQPQHF TGCAGTGCTATAAATCCGGGACAGAAGAATCAGCCCCAGCATTTT
TRBJ1-1 TRBV12-3/TRBV12-4 few NA CASSLEVVDRAKAFF TGTGCCAGCAGCCTCGAGGTGGTGGACAGAGCGAAGGCTTTCTTT
TRBJ1-3 TRBV5-1 NA TRBD1 CASSWGDRNSGNTIYF TGCGCCAGCAGCTGGGGGGACAGGAACTCTGGAAACACCATATATTTT